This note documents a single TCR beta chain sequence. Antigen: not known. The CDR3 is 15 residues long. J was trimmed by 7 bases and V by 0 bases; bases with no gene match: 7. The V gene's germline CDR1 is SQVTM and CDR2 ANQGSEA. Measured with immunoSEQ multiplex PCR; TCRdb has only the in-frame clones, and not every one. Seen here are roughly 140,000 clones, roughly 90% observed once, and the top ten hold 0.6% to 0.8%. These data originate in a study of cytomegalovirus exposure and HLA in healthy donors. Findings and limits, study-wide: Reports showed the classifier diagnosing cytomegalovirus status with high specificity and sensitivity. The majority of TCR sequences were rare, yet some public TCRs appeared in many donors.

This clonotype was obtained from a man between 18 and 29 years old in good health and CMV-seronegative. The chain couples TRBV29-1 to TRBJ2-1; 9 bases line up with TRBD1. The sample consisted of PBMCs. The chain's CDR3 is CSVEETGGRINEQFF. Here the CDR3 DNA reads TGCAGCGTTGAAGAAACAGGGGGCAGGATAAATGAGCAGTTCTTC.